This TCR beta chain was identified during a study of radiotherapy plus CTLA-4 blockade in lung cancer. Study in general: The study recorded objective responses in 18% of patients and disease control in around 33%.

The study treated chemo-refractory metastatic non-small-cell lung cancer patients with focal radiation plus ipilimumab CTLA-4 blockade. Study findings and constraints: Subsequent to radiotherapy plus ipilimumab, tumor-derived TCR clones underwent expansion in blood. Early clonal dynamics of blood T cells, together with interferon-beta, were reported as the best response predictor.

TCRdb keeps only in-frame clones here, not all; method: immunoSEQ multiplex PCR. In the table there are some 50,000 clones, approximately 85% of which are singletons. In this sample, this clone turned up a few times. Its antigen is as yet unknown. The origin of this receptor is a human donor with non-small cell lung cancer whose response to radiotherapy plus ipilimumab could not be evaluated. The sample here was peripheral blood, taken from a patient treated with radiotherapy plus ipilimumab.

The CDR3 sequence: CASSFQGIAGNTIYF. CDR3 in DNA: TGTGCCAGCAGTTTCCAGGGTATAGCTGGAAACACCATATATTTT. The genes are TRBV28 and TRBJ1-3, with D perhaps matching TRBD1 (5 bases). Germline V CDR1 and CDR2: MDHEN, SYDVKM. This CDR3 is 15 amino acids long. V was shortened by 3 bases and J by 2 bases, with 11 bases between the two germline ends.